This entry lists 21 T cell receptor beta chains sequenced from one sample in a study of CXCR3-negative and CXCR3-positive naive CD8 T cells. All TRB cDNA libraries came from 5' RACE performed with UMI labels. TCRdb reprocessed the 5' RACE reads; each CDR3 protein has one entry and no DNA is given. This sample's clone table lists 75,000 to 100,000 distinct CDR3 sequences. Study-wide results and caveats: Higher TRB CDR3 hydrophobicity marked CXCR3-positive naive cells relative to CXCR3-negative naive cells.

No antigens are known for them. Sequencing was carried out using naive CXCR3+ CD8+ T cells from blood. This sample's subset: CD45RO-CCR7+CD27+CD95- naive CD8+ T cells expressing CXCR3 (TNR3+). These receptors all come from a human donor in good health. Some clones in this sample may be carry-over from other donors' samples.

The genes are TRBV6-5 and TRBJ2-4; as DNA is missing, the TRBD1 call by TCRdb cannot be tested. The V gene's germline CDR1 is MNHEY and CDR2 SVGAGI. This CDR3 has 15 amino acids. The CDR3 region is CASSPVGGPGNIQYF.

The chain links TRBV6-2 or TRBV6-3 to TRBJ1-5. Germline assignment: CDR1 MNHEY and CDR2 SVGEGT. This CDR3 region has 12 residues. The chain's CDR3 is CASSYPDQPQHF.

The J gene is TRBJ2-1, the V gene TRBV12-3 or TRBV12-4; the TRBD2 assignment by TCRdb is unverifiable without DNA. There are 15 residues in the CDR3. CDR3 loop: CASSPQGRVYNEQFF.

V and J are TRBV12-3 or TRBV12-4 and TRBJ2-2; no DNA is available, so the TRBD1 call from TCRdb remains unchecked. The CDR3 is 16 amino acids. The CDR3 reads CASTYPESQSPGELFF.

The V call is TRBV25-1, the J call TRBJ1-2; TCRdb designates TRBD1, a call that cannot be tested without DNA. This CDR3 region has 13 residues. In germline, CDR1 is MGHDK, CDR2 SYGVNS. The CDR3 spells CASSGTGDYGYTF.

The V gene is TRBV7-9, the J gene TRBJ1-2; the D call of TRBD1 rests on TCRdb alone, since no DNA is present to check it. Looked up from germline, CDR1 is SEHNR and CDR2 is FQNEAQ (reference sequence). The CDR3 totals 16 residues. The CDR3 reads CASSPRGGGVYYGYTF.

The chain uses TRBV6-2 or TRBV6-3 and TRBJ2-7; TCRdb names TRBD2, which stays unverified in the absence of DNA. CDR3 length: 15 amino acids. Germline CDR1 is MNHEY and CDR2 is SVGEGT. Here the CDR3 reads CASSYTYEGNYEQYF.

This chain connects TRBV15 to TRBJ1-1; TCRdb's assignment of TRBD1 cannot be checked, as there is no DNA. The CDR3 length is 13 residues. Germline loops: CDR1 LNHNV, CDR2 YYDKDF (reference sequence). The CDR3 loop is CATSRVRGTEAFF.

V is TRBV27 and J is TRBJ2-7; the D call of TRBD2 rests on TCRdb alone, since no DNA is present to check it. This CDR3 has 15 residues. Per germline, CDR1 MNHEY and CDR2 SMNVEV (reference sequence). The CDR3 reads CASSPGLAGVYEQYF.

The rearrangement links TRBV7-9 to TRBJ1-2; the TRBD1 assignment by TCRdb is unverifiable without DNA. The germline gives CDR1 SEHNR, CDR2 FQNEAQ (reference sequence). This CDR3 spans 17 amino acids. The CDR3 sequence is CASSSFVRGRSVYGYTF.

CDR3 in amino acids: CSAENSRDTSSGANVLTF. The J gene is TRBJ2-6, the V gene TRBV20-1; the D call from TCRdb, TRBD1, cannot be confirmed without DNA. CDR3 size: 18 residues. Germline values: CDR1 DFQATT, CDR2 SNEGSKA (reference sequence).

The chain combines TRBV14 with TRBJ2-2. In germline, CDR1 is SGHDN, CDR2 FVKESK. The CDR3 extends over 12 amino acids. The chain's CDR3 is CASSQDPGELFF.

The chain combines TRBV20-1 with TRBJ2-7. The germline CDR1 and CDR2 sequences are DFQATT and SNEGSKA (reference sequence). The CDR3 length is 14 residues. CDR3 sequence: CSASLTGGPYEQYF.

The V gene is TRBV7-9, the J gene TRBJ2-5; TCRdb calls TRBD1, which cannot be checked without DNA. Germline CDR1 and CDR2: SEHNR and FQNEAQ (reference sequence). This CDR3 has 14 residues. The CDR3 spells CASSDTRGQETQYF.

This chain uses TRBV12-3 or TRBV12-4 with TRBJ2-7. The length of the CDR3 is 13 residues. The CDR3 is CASRLGVSDEQYF.

J is TRBJ2-7 and V is TRBV27; TCRdb's D call of TRBD1 is untestable without DNA. The germline CDR1 and CDR2 sequences are MNHEY and SMNVEV (reference sequence). The CDR3 spans 14 residues. CDR3 in amino acids: CASSSGQGLYEQYF.

The J gene is TRBJ2-7, the V gene TRBV7-6; TCRdb picks TRBD1, but there is no DNA to check that call. The CDR3 is made up of 14 amino acids. Germline V CDR1 and CDR2: SGHVS, FNYEAQ. The CDR3 here is CASSPGRVDDEQYF.

The V and J genes are TRBV28 and TRBJ2-1; TCRdb's D call, TRBD1, is unchecked because there is no DNA. From germline, CDR1 is MDHEN and CDR2 SYDVKM. The CDR3 runs to 13 residues. The CDR3 loop reads CASSLSGTNEQFF.

The V call is TRBV28, the J call TRBJ2-3; no DNA is available, so the TRBD2 call from TCRdb remains unchecked. This CDR3 is built from 18 residues. The germline gives CDR1 MDHEN, CDR2 SYDVKM. The CDR3 loop is CASSPSASGGVGTDTQYF.

This sequence joins TRBV27 and TRBJ2-5; lacking DNA, the TRBD1 call made by TCRdb goes unchecked. Germline lookup yields CDR1 MNHEY and CDR2 SMNVEV (reference sequence). The CDR3 totals 15 residues. The CDR3 sequence is CASGFGGQGQETQYF.

The chain uses TRBV24-1 and TRBJ2-1. There are 14 residues in the CDR3. The germline gives CDR1 KGHDR, CDR2 SFDVKD. This chain's CDR3 is CATSDFPSYNEQFF.